These 22 T cell receptor beta chains came from one sample sequenced in a study of Graves' ophthalmopathy and Graves' hyperthyroidism. TCR beta CDR3 amplification used RNA transcripts. The first-round RT-PCR employed HTBI primers together with the Qiagen OneStep RT-PCR kit. A multiplex PCR was then performed as the second round. TCRdb independently ran MiXCR on the multiplex PCR reads; one entry per CDR3 protein. The top ten clones hold around 7% of a sample with about 620,000 distinct CDR3 sequences, about 20% of them seen once. The sequenced sample was peripheral blood. The receptors derive from a woman aged 18 to 35 with stable Graves' hyperthyroidism. Some clones in this sample may be carry-over from other donors' samples.

This clonotype was recorded many times. This chain connects TRBV6-5 to TRBJ1-2; D may be TRBD1 (5 bases). The V and J ends lost 0 bases and 5 bases respectively, with 13 bases between them. The CDR3 is made up of 15 amino acids. Looked up from germline, CDR1 is MNHEY and CDR2 is SVGAGI. The CDR3 region is CASSYSRGHLYGYTF. The DNA of the CDR3 is TGTGCCAGCAGTTACTCGAGGGGCCACCTATATGGCTACACCTTC.

This clonotype appeared many times. The CDR3 spells CASSLQGPDTEAFF. The DNA for the CDR3 is TGTGCCAGCAGTTTACAGGGGCCGGACACTGAAGCTTTCTTT. The genes are TRBV6-2 or TRBV6-3 and TRBJ1-1; TRBD1 matches 7 bases. V trimming: 4 bases; J trimming: 3 bases; junction bases outside the gene matches: 5. Germline CDR1 and CDR2: MNHEY and SVGEGT. This CDR3 is 14 amino acids long.

The chain uses TRBV12-3 or TRBV12-4 and TRBJ2-5; D is unresolved. The CDR3 length is 14 residues. With 2 bases removed from V and 7 bases from J, the gap between germline ends came to 14 bases. The CDR3 DNA reads as TGTGCCAGCAGTTTAAACCCGGATCGTGGGACCCAGTACTTC. Its translation: CASSLNPDRGTQYF.

The chain uses TRBV20-1 and TRBJ2-7, with a possible D match to TRBD2 (5 bases). Germline values: CDR1 DFQATT, CDR2 SNEGSKA (reference sequence). The V gene lost 3 bases and the J gene lost 6 bases, with 21 bases spanning the gap. The CDR3 contains 15 residues. CDR3 DNA: TGCAGTGCTAGGCCCTCTCGGGGAGATGCGTTCGAGCAGTACTTC. Encoded protein: CSARPSRGDAFEQYF.

There are many counts of this clonotype. This chain links TRBV20-1 with TRBJ1-1; D might be TRBD1 (5 bases). The CDR3 runs to 12 residues. Germline V gives CDR1 DFQATT, CDR2 SNEGSKA (reference sequence). V was shortened by 5 bases and J by 1 base, with 8 bases between the two germline ends. The CDR3 DNA follows: TGCAGTGCTGACCAGGGGAACACTGAAGCTTTCTTT. Protein sequence: CSADQGNTEAFF.

In this sample, this clonotype turned up many times. The chain recombines TRBV6-1 with TRBJ1-1, with TRBD1 identical over 9 bases. The CDR3 spans 16 residues. With V trimmed by 5 bases and J by 5 bases, 12 bases remained unmatched. Per germline, CDR1 MNHNS and CDR2 SASEGT. CDR3 region: CASSPWDREGITEAFF. The CDR3, as DNA: TGTGCCAGCAGTCCCTGGGACAGGGAGGGAATAACTGAAGCTTTCTTT.

The sample holds a few counts of this clonotype. The V gene is TRBV10-3, the J gene TRBJ2-5; D possibly corresponds to TRBD1 (6 bases). Germline lookup yields CDR1 ENHRY and CDR2 SYGVKD. Trimming stripped 7 bases from V and 12 bases from J, with 24 bases between. This CDR3 spans 14 amino acids. The CDR3 DNA follows: TGTGCCATCAATAATGGCGAAGGGGGACAATTGAAGTACTTC. Translating gives CAINNGEGGQLKYF.

This clonotype was found many times. The chain combines TRBV6-2 or TRBV6-3 with TRBJ1-1; D remains ambiguous. Germline V gene data show CDR1 as MNHEY and CDR2 as SVGEGT. With 2 bases removed from V and 1 base from J, the gap between germline ends came to 5 bases. The CDR3 contains 13 residues. In nucleotides, the CDR3 is TGTGCCAGCAGTTACCGGCGGAACACTGAAGCTTTCTTT. The encoded protein is CASSYRRNTEAFF.

The sample holds many counts of this clonotype. V usage is TRBV11-2 and J usage is TRBJ1-1, with D hard to call. The CDR3 is 11 residues long. In germline, CDR1 is SGHAT, CDR2 FQNNGV. Trimming removed 3 bases from V and 11 bases from J, with 10 bases in between. CDR3: CASSFGNRAFF. CDR3 in DNA: TGTGCCAGCAGCTTCGGCAATCGGGCTTTCTTT.

The V gene is TRBV14, the J gene TRBJ2-5, with 7 bases lining up with TRBD1. The germline V gene encodes CDR1 SGHDN and CDR2 FVKESK. V lost 0 bases and J lost 3; bases outside the gene matches: 13. The CDR3 sequence is 18 residues long. The DNA of the CDR3 is TGTGCCAGCAGCCAAGATCGTTGGAACAGGGGTGCGAAAGAGACCCAGTACTTC. It is translated as CASSQDRWNRGAKETQYF.

Many counts were recorded for this clonotype. The chain employs TRBV11-2 and TRBJ2-5; 7 bases are shared with TRBD1. This CDR3 has 15 residues. Germline values: CDR1 SGHAT, CDR2 FQNNGV. V lost 4 bases, J lost 4 bases, and 9 bases stayed unmatched. DNA of the CDR3: TGTGCCAGCAGCTACCTGACAGGGTTTCCAGAGACCCAGTACTTC. Amino acids: CASSYLTGFPETQYF.

This clonotype was detected many times. The chain uses TRBV27 and TRBJ1-2; a weak D match, TRBD1 (5 bases). Germline assignment: CDR1 MNHEY and CDR2 SMNVEV (reference sequence). The CDR3 has 16 amino acids. The ends were cut back, 2 bases at V and 4 bases at J, with 17 bases in the middle. This chain's CDR3 is CASSLGNQGFLYGYTF. In nucleotides, the CDR3 is TGTGCCAGCAGTTTAGGAAATCAGGGTTTCCTCTATGGCTACACCTTC.

This clonotype appeared many times. This chain links TRBV7-9 with TRBJ1-3, with a tentative D call TRBD1 (5 bases). This CDR3 contains 12 residues. The germline V gene encodes CDR1 SEHNR and CDR2 FQNEAQ (reference sequence). V was trimmed by 5 bases and J by 4 bases, leaving 6 bases between them. The CDR3 loop is CASSRQGNTIYF. CDR3 nucleotide sequence: TGTGCCAGCAGCCGACAGGGAAACACCATATATTTT.

The genes are TRBV18 and TRBJ1-1; a weak D match, TRBD1 (5 bases). V was clipped by 4 bases and J by 1 base, with 16 bases between them. This CDR3 is 16 amino acids long. Germline V gives CDR1 KGHSH, CDR2 LQKENI. In DNA form, the CDR3 reads TGTGCCAGCTCACTCCAAGTTACAGGACCGAACACTGAAGCTTTCTTT. This gives the protein CASSLQVTGPNTEAFF.

CDR3 nucleotides: TGTGCCTGGGGATGGTGGAACACTGAAGCTTTCTTT. It translates to CAWGWWNTEAFF. The V call is TRBV30, the J call TRBJ1-1; the D is unclear. The CDR3 is 12 amino acids. From germline, CDR1 is GTSNPN and CDR2 SVGIG (reference sequence). V shed 5 bases and J shed 1 base, with 8 bases lying between them.

Concerning this clonotype itself: A read error may explain this, as a much larger clone is one base away. This chain links TRBV29-1 with TRBJ2-7; D not certain. CDR1 is SQVTM, CDR2 ANQGSEA, per germline. Trimming left V 4 bases short and J 8 bases short, with 9 bases between. CDR3 size: 10 residues. CDR3 protein: CSVGGIKQYF. The CDR3 coding sequence is TGCAGCGTTGGAGGAATCAAGCAGTACTTC.

This clonotype was seen ten or more times. V usage is TRBV11-2 and J usage is TRBJ1-1; 10 bases map to TRBD1. The CDR3 runs to 15 residues. V was pared by 4 bases and J by 7 bases, with 9 bases of the junction left unmatched. The V gene's germline CDR1 is SGHAT and CDR2 FQNNGV. CDR3 bases: TGTGCCAGCAGCTCACCGGGACAGGGGAGGAGTGAAGCTTTCTTT. It is translated as CASSSPGQGRSEAFF.

J is TRBJ2-7 and V is TRBV4-1, with 7 positions matching TRBD2. V trimming: 5 bases; J trimming: 5 bases; junction bases outside the gene matches: 12. This CDR3 spans 15 amino acids. The germline CDR1 and CDR2 sequences are MGHRA and YSYEKL. The CDR3 here is CASSYQRGPRDEQYF. The CDR3 nucleotides are TGCGCCAGCAGCTACCAGCGGGGTCCAAGGGACGAGCAGTACTTC.

This clonotype was detected only a few times. At one of its ends the junction is not consistent with the germline gene, which may arise from a read error. The V and J genes are TRBV12-3 or TRBV12-4 and TRBJ2-2, with D perhaps matching TRBD2 (5 bases). This CDR3 region has 13 residues. The CDR3: CASSFGVPGEQFF. In DNA form, the CDR3 reads TGTGCCAGCAGTTTTGGAGTTCCCGGGGAGCAGTTTTTT.

At least ten counts were recorded for this clonotype. J is TRBJ1-2 and V is TRBV12-3 or TRBV12-4, with D tentatively TRBD1 (6 bases). With 7 bases removed from V and 3 bases from J, the gap between germline ends came to 15 bases. This CDR3 region has 14 residues. CDR3 nucleotides: TGTGCCAGCACCTGGGGGGCGGACGACTATGGCTACACCTTC. Translating gives CASTWGADDYGYTF.

This clonotype has at least ten counts. V gene TRBV2 combines with J gene TRBJ1-1, with 7 bases fitting TRBD1. Trimming took 10 bases from V and 6 from J; bases not matched to a gene: 14. Germline CDR1 is SNHLY and CDR2 is FYNNEI. CDR3 length equals 14 residues. In DNA, the CDR3 is TGTGCCACCAGAGGTGACAGCACAGGGGCTGAAGCTTTCTTT. It is translated as CATRGDSTGAEAFF.

This clonotype was observed at least ten times. The gene calls are TRBV6-1 and TRBJ1-1, with D uncertain. Trimming cost V 9 bases and J 7 bases, with 9 bases left between them. This CDR3 is 10 amino acids long. The germline CDR1 and CDR2 sequences are MNHNS and SASEGT. In DNA, the CDR3 is TGTGCCAGTAATCCGGGTGAAGCTTTCTTT. Translated, it gives CASNPGEAFF.